This TCR beta chain stems from a study of regulatory T cells in long-lasting Graves disease. Assembly of TCR beta libraries relied on iRepertoire HTBI primers together with Arm-PCR of CDR3 regions. TCRdb re-derived calls from the multiplex PCR reads in MiXCR, one entry per CDR3 protein. Of some 370,000 distinct CDR3 sequences in the sample, approximately 25% were seen once. The CDR3 spans 15 residues. With V trimmed by 7 bases and J by 0 bases, 2 bases remained unmatched. Germline V CDR1 and CDR2: MNHNS, SASEGT. Findings of the study overall: Graves' patients with persistent disease showed TCR diversity lower than patients newly diagnosed. A greater number of public clonotypes (under 3,000) was shared by persistent patients than by new patients (approximately 880). Repertoires from persistent disease leaned toward TRBV28, TRBJ1-2 and TRBJ2-5.

This clonotype was seen a few times. Its antigen is unidentified. The sample's time point: persistent/refractory GD, antithyroid drugs over 5 years with positive TRAb. There was RNA extracted from PBMCs, and the TCR library was made from it. The sample was peripheral blood mononuclear cells (PBMCs), taken when the disease was refractory, from a patient treated with antithyroid drugs. The chain couples TRBV6-1 to TRBJ1-4; 10 bases agree with TRBD1. The clonotype originates from a woman in her 40s with Graves disease. The CDR3 bases are TGTGCCAGCACTGGGACAGGGGCAACTAATGAAAAACTGTTTTTT. It specifies CASTGTGATNEKLFF.